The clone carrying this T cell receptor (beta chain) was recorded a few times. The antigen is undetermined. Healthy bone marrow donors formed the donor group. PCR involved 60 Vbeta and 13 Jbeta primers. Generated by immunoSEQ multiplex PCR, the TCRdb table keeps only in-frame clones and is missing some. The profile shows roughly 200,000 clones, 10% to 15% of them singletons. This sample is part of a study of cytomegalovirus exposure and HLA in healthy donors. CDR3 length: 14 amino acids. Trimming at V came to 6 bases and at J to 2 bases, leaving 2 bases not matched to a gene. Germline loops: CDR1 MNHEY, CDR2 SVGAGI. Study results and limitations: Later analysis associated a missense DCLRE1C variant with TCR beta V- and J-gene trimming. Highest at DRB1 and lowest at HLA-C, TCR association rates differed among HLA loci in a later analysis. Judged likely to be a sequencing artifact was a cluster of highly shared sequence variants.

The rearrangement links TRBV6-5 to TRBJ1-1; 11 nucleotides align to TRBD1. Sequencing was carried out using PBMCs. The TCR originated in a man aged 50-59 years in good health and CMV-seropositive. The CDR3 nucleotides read TGTGCCAGCAGGGACAGGGGGCCTAACACTGAAGCTTTCTTT. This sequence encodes CASRDRGPNTEAFF.